This TCR beta chain emerged from a study of post-analysis software for immune sequencing data. Background on the study: The patients showed relapsing-remitting, secondary progressive and progressive-relapsing multiple sclerosis courses. Study-wide points: Relative to controls, patients with multiple sclerosis showed significantly lower normalized Chao1 diversity. Samples sharing a preparation batch grouped tightly together when assessed by F measure. Controls had lower frequencies than patients of 4 or 5 TRBV segments, which included TRBV5-6, TRBV5-1 and TRBV20-1.

This clonotype has a count of ten or more. Its antigen remains unknown. Unique molecular identifiers tagged the TCR beta cDNA libraries. Approximately 450,000 cDNA molecules were recovered from an input of 1 to 10 million T cells. TCRdb called the PCR reads again in MiXCR, with one record for every CDR3 protein. Found here are about 190,000 distinct CDR3 sequences, 29% of them singletons; the top ten hold nearly 3.5%. The CDR3 loop spans 14 amino acids. CDR1 and CDR2 from the germline V gene are MGHRA and YSYEKL. V gave up 3 bases and J gave up 5 bases; unmatched junction bases: 3. Sequencing used blood. The chain recombines TRBV4-1 with TRBJ2-1, with 8 bases fitting TRBD1. This clonotype was sampled from a girl aged 2-17 years with multiple sclerosis. This chain's CDR3 is CASSHLTGDNEQFF. For the CDR3, the DNA is TGCGCCAGCAGCCATCTGACAGGGGACAATGAGCAGTTCTTC.